Below are 15 T cell receptor beta chains sequenced from a single sample in a study of CD8 T cells in Susac syndrome. It was with random hexamers that 0.5 to 1 ug RNA was reverse transcribed. TCRdb called the immunoSEQ multiplex PCR reads again in MiXCR, with one record for every CDR3 protein. The data hold 90,000 to 150,000 distinct CDR3 sequences, with about 92% observed a single time. Sequenced sample: CD4+ T cells from PBMCs. These TCRs come from a human donor with multiple sclerosis.

V and J are TRBV25-1 and TRBJ1-2; D gene ambiguous. Germline V lookup: CDR1 MGHDK, CDR2 SYGVNS. CDR3 length equals 15 residues. The ends were cut back, 1 base at V and 1 base at J, with 10 bases in the middle. The DNA for the CDR3 is TGTGCCAGCAGTGAATCGGGCGGCGGTAACTATGGCTACACCTTC. Encoded protein: CASSESGGGNYGYTF.

The chain employs TRBV20-1 and TRBJ2-2; unclear D gene. CDR1 DFQATT and CDR2 SNEGSKA come from the germline V gene (reference sequence). This CDR3 comprises 12 residues. Deletions cut 6 bases from V and 3 bases from J, with 8 bases between. CDR3: CSAHSYTGELFF. CDR3 nucleotides: TGCAGTGCCCATTCTTACACCGGGGAGCTGTTTTTT.

The chain joins TRBV10-3 to TRBJ1-1, with TRBD1 matching over 8 bases. This CDR3 has 15 residues. J gave up 1 base and V 3 bases, and 4 bases lay outside the gene matches. From germline, CDR1 is ENHRY and CDR2 SYGVKD. CDR3 coding DNA: TGTGCCATCAGTGACAGGGGGCTGACGAACACTGAAGCTTTCTTT. Its protein product is CAISDRGLTNTEAFF.

The rearrangement joins TRBV30 to TRBJ1-3; 7 bases match TRBD1. CDR3 length: 12 amino acids. The V gene end was trimmed by 4 bases and the J gene end by 7 bases; junction bases not matched to a gene: 4. Looked up from germline, CDR1 is GTSNPN and CDR2 is SVGIG (reference sequence). The chain's CDR3 is CAWTQGVNTIYF. The CDR3 DNA sequence: TGTGCCTGGACCCAGGGGGTCAACACCATATATTTT. Full variable domain (rest looked up from reference TRBV30 and TRBJ1-3): SQTIHQWPATLVQPVGSPLSLECTVEGTSNPNLYWYRQAAGRGLQLLFYSVGIGQISSEVPQNLSASRPQDRQFILSSKKLLLSDSGFYLCAWTQGVNTIYFGEGSWLTVV.

The V call is TRBV4-2, the J call TRBJ2-3, with D perhaps given as TRBD1 or TRBD2 (5 bases each). Germline loops: CDR1 LGHNA, CDR2 YNFKEQ. With 7 bases removed from V and 11 bases from J, the gap between germline ends came to 19 bases. The CDR3 contains 13 residues. CDR3 sequence: CASTGTGNSGQYF. The CDR3 DNA is TGTGCCAGCACCGGGACGGGAAACAGTGGGCAGTATTTT.

This sequence joins TRBV25-1 and TRBJ2-1; D might be TRBD1 (5 bases). In germline, CDR1 is MGHDK, CDR2 SYGVNS. The V end was cut by 2 bases, the J end by 9 bases, with 8 bases between. CDR3 length equals 12 residues. CDR3 residues: CASSEQGFEQFF. CDR3 sequence (DNA): TGTGCCAGCAGTGAACAGGGTTTTGAGCAGTTCTTC.

The genes are TRBV7-9 and TRBJ1-1; 8 nucleotides align to TRBD1. Germline V gives CDR1 SEHNR, CDR2 FQNEAQ (reference sequence). The CDR3 covers 16 residues. The junction had 7 bases not matched to a gene; V was cut back by 3 bases and J by 1 base. CDR3 in amino acids: CASSFSLGTGNTEAFF. Here the CDR3 DNA reads TGTGCCAGCAGCTTCAGTTTAGGGACAGGGAACACTGAAGCTTTCTTT.

The CDR3 DNA reads TGTGCCAGCAGCCAAGCCAGGAACACTGAAGCTTTCTTT. Protein product: CASSQARNTEAFF. The J gene is TRBJ1-1, the V gene TRBV3-1; no reliable D call. The CDR3 is 13 amino acids. V was clipped by 1 base and J by 1 base, with 4 bases between them. Germline V CDR1 and CDR2: LGHDT, YNNKEL (reference sequence).

This clonotype was seen just once. The chain has TRBV12-3 or TRBV12-4 and TRBJ1-1, with 10 bases matching TRBD1. V lost 6 bases and J lost 3; bases outside the gene matches: 4. This CDR3 comprises 14 residues. CDR3 DNA: TGTGCCAGCAGCAGACAGGGGGCGGACACTGAAGCTTTCTTT. Protein sequence: CASSRQGADTEAFF.

CDR3 sequence reads: CASSTGLAGGLEQFF. The CDR3 DNA sequence: TGTGCCAGCAGCACCGGACTAGCGGGGGGTCTTGAGCAGTTCTTC. The chain is built from TRBV7-3 and TRBJ2-1; TRBD2 matches at 14 bases. This CDR3 contains 15 residues. Germline trimming cut 5 bases from V and 9 bases from J; bases unmatched to any gene: 6. The germline gives CDR1 SGHTA, CDR2 FQGTGA.

The chain couples TRBV30 to TRBJ1-1; D is unclear. The germline V gene encodes CDR1 GTSNPN and CDR2 SVGIG (reference sequence). This CDR3 has 14 amino acids. Trimming cost V 2 bases and J 3 bases, with 13 bases left between them. The CDR3 DNA sequence: TGTGCCTGGAGTCCAGGACTCCGGGACACTGAAGCTTTCTTT. It encodes CAWSPGLRDTEAFF.

The chain employs TRBV18 and TRBJ1-5; TRBD1 aligns across 8 bases. The CDR3 extends over 16 amino acids. With V trimmed by 2 bases and J by 5 bases, 8 bases remained unmatched. Per the germline V gene, CDR1 is KGHSH and CDR2 is LQKENI. CDR3 in amino acids: CASSPVGQGKYQPQHF. The CDR3 nucleotides read TGTGCCAGCTCACCAGTTGGACAGGGTAAATATCAGCCCCAGCATTTT.

This chain joins TRBV30 and TRBJ1-2; tentative D call: TRBD1 (6 bases). CDR3 length equals 13 residues. Germline V gene lookup returns CDR1 GTSNPN and CDR2 SVGIG (reference sequence). Trimming pared 1 base from V and 3 bases from J, leaving 9 bases between. CDR3 DNA: TGTGCCTGGAGTGGGGGGGCCCACTATGGCTACACCTTC. This translates into CAWSGGAHYGYTF.

The chain uses TRBV6-5 and TRBJ1-4, with TRBD1 matching over 8 bases. CDR1 and CDR2 from the germline V gene are MNHEY and SVGAGI. The CDR3 consists of 15 residues. Trimming cost V 1 base and J 7 bases; bases outside gene matches: 5. CDR3 protein: CASSYFTGGSEKLFF. The CDR3 region has the DNA TGTGCCAGCAGTTACTTTACAGGGGGGAGTGAAAAACTGTTTTTT.

The CDR3 bases are TGTGCCTGGAGCGCGAGCTCTGGAAACACCATATATTTT. Translating gives CAWSASSGNTIYF. The chain joins TRBV30 to TRBJ1-3; D not resolved. The V end was cut by 3 bases, the J end by 0 bases, with 6 bases between. CDR3 length: 13 amino acids. Germline V gene sequence: CDR1 GTSNPN, CDR2 SVGIG (reference sequence).